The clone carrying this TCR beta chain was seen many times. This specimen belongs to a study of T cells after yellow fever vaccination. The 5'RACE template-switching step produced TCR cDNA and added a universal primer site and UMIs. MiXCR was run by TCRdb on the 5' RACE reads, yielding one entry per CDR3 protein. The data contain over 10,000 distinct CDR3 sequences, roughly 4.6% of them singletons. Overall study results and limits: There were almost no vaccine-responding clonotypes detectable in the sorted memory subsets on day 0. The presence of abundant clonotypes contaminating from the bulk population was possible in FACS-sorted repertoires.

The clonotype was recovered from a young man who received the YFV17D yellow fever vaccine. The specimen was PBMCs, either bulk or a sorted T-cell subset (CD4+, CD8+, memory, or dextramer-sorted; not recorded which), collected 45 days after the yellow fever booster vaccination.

CDR3: CASSLGGFSGELFF. The CDR3 DNA sequence: TGTGCCAGCAGCTTGGGCGGATTTAGCGGGGAGCTGTTTTTT. This chain uses TRBV5-4 with TRBJ2-2; no clear D gene. The germline V and J ends were trimmed by 0 bases and 7 bases, with 10 bases remaining between them. Per the germline V gene, CDR1 is SGHNT and CDR2 is YYREEE (reference sequence). The CDR3 spans 14 residues.